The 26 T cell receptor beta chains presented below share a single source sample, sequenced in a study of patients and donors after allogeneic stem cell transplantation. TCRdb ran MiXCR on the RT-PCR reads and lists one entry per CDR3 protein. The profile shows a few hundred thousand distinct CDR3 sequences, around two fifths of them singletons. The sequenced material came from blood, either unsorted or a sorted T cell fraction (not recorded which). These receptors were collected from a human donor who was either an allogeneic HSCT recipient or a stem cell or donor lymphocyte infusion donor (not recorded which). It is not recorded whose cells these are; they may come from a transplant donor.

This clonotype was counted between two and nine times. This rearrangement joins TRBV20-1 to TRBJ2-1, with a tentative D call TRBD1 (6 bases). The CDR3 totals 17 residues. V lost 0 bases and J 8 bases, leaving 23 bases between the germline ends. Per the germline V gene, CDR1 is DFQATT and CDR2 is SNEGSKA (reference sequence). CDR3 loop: CSARDSQHKGVWDEQFF. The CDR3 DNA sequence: TGCAGTGCTAGAGATTCCCAACATAAGGGGGTATGGGATGAGCAGTTCTTC.

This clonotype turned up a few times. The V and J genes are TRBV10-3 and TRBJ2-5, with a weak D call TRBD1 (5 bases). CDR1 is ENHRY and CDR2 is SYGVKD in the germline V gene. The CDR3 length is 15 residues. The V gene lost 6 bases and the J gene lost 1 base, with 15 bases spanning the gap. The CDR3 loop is CAISDSRQLQETQYF. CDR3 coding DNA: TGTGCCATCAGCGACTCTAGACAGCTCCAAGAGACCCAGTACTTC.

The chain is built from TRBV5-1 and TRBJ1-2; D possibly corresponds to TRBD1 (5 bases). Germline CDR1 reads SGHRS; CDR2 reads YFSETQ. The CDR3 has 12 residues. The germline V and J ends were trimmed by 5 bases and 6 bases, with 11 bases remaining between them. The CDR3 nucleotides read TGCGCCAGCAGAGAGGGGACGGATGGCTACACCTTC. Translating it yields CASREGTDGYTF.

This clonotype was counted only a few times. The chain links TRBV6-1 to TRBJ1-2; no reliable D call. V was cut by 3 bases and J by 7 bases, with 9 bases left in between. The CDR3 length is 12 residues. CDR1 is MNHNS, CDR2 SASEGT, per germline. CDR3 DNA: TGTGCCAGCAGTGATGGCGTGGGTGGCTACACCTTC. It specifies CASSDGVGGYTF.

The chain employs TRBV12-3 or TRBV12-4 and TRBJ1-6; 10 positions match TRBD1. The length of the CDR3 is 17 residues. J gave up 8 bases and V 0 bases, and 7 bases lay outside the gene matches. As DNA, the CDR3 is TGTGCCAGCAGTTTAGCGTTATACGACAGGGGGCATTCACCCCTCCACTTT. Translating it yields CASSLALYDRGHSPLHF.

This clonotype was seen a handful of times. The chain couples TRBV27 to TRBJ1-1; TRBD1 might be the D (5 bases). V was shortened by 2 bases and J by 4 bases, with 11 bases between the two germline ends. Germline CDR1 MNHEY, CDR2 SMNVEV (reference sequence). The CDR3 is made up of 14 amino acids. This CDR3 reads CASSLRWRGTEAFF. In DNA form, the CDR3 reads TGTGCCAGCAGTTTAAGGTGGAGGGGCACTGAAGCTTTCTTT.

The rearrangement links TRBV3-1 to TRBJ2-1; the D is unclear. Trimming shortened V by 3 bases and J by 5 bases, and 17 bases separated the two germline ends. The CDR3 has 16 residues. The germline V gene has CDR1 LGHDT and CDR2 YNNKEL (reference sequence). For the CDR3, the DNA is TGTGCCAGCAGCCATGCCCTAGTAGGGCGGCACAATGAGCAGTTCTTC. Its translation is CASSHALVGRHNEQFF.

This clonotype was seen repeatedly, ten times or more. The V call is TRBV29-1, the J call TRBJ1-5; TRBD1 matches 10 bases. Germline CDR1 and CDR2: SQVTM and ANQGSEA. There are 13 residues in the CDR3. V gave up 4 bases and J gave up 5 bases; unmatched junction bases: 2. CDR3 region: CSVGGTGDQPQHF. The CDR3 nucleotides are TGCAGCGTTGGGGGGACAGGGGATCAGCCCCAGCATTTT.

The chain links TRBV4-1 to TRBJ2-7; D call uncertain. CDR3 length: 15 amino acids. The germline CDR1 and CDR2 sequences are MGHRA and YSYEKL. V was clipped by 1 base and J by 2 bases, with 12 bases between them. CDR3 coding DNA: TGCGCCAGCAGCCAAGTGCCGGGTCCCGCCTACGAGCAGTACTTC. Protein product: CASSQVPGPAYEQYF.

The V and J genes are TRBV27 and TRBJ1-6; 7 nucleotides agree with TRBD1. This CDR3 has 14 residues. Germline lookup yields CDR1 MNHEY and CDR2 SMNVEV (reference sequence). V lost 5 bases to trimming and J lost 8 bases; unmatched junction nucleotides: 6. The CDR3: CASSPWDSHSPLHF. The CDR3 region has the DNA TGTGCCAGCAGTCCCTGGGACAGCCATTCACCCCTCCACTTT.

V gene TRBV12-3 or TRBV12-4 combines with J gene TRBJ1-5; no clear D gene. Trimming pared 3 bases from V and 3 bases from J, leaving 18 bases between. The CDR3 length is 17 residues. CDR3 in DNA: TGTGCCAGCAGTTTGGGCCCCGGGGTAAGGGTCAATCAGCCCCAGCATTTT. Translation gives CASSLGPGVRVNQPQHF.

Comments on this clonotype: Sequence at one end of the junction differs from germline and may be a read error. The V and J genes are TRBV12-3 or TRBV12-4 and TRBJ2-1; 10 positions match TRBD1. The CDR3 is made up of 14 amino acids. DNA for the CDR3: TGTGCCAGCAGCCATGGGACAGGGGAAAATGAGCAGTCCTTC. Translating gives CASSHGTGENEQSF.

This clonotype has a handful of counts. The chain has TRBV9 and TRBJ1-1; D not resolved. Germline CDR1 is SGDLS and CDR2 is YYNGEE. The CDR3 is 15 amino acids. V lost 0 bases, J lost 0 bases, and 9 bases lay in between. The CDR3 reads CASSVGYRMNTEAFF. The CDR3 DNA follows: TGTGCCAGCAGCGTAGGCTACAGAATGAACACTGAAGCTTTCTTT.

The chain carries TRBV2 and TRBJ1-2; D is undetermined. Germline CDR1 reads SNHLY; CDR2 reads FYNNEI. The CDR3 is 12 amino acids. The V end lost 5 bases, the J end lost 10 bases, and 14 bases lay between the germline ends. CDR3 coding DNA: TGTGCCAGCAGTCGAGACTTTGGTGCCTACACCTTC. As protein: CASSRDFGAYTF.

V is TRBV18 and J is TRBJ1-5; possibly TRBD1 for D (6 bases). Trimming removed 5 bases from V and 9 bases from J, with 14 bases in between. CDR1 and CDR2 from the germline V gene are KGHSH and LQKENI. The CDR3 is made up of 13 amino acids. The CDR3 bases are TGTGCCAGCTCATTACAGGGAAATGGGCCCCAGCATTTT. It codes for CASSLQGNGPQHF.

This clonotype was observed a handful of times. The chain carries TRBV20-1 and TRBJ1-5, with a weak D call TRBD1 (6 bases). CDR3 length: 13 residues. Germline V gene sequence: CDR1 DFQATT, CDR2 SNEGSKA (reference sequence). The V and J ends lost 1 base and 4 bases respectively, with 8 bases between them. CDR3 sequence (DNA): TGCAGTGCTAGAGTGGACAGAAATCAGCCCCAGCATTTT. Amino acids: CSARVDRNQPQHF.

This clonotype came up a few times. CDR3 coding DNA: TGTGCCAGCAGTTTGACCCGGGACTCCCCTAGCACAGATACGCAGTATTTT. Amino acids: CASSLTRDSPSTDTQYF. The rearrangement uses TRBV12-3 or TRBV12-4 and TRBJ2-3, with D perhaps TRBD2 (6 bases). Trimming removed 3 bases from V and 0 bases from J, with 16 bases in between. CDR3 length equals 17 residues.

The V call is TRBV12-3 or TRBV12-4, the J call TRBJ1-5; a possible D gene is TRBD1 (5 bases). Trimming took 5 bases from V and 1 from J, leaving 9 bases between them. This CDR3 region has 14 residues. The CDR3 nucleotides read TGTGCCAGCAGTAACCGGGACAGCAATCAGCCCCAGCATTTT. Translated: CASSNRDSNQPQHF.

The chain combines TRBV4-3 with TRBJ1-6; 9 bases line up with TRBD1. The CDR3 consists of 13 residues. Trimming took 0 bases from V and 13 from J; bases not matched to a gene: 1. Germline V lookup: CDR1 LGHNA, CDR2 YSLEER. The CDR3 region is CASSQEDRGPLHF. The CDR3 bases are TGCGCCAGCAGCCAAGAAGACAGGGGGCCCCTCCACTTT.

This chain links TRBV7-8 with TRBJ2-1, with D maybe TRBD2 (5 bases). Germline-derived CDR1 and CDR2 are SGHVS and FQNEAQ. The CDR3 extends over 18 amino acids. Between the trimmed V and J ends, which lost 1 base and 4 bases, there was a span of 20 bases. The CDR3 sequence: CASSLVERGLALYNEQFF. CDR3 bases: TGTGCCAGCAGCTTAGTAGAGCGCGGGCTAGCCCTATACAATGAGCAGTTCTTC.

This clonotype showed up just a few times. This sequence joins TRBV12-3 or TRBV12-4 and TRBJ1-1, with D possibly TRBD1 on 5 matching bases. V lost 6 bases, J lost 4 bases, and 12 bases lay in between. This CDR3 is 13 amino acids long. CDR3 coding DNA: TGTGCCAGCAGGCGAGGGGCGGCCACTGAAGCTTTCTTT. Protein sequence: CASRRGAATEAFF.

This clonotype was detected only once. The DNA of the CDR3 is TGTGCCAGCAGCCAAGAGACGGACAGGTTAAGTCATGGCTACACCTTC. It encodes CASSQETDRLSHGYTF. The V call is TRBV3-1, the J call TRBJ1-2, with 7 bases matching TRBD1. Germline V gene lookup returns CDR1 LGHDT and CDR2 YNNKEL (reference sequence). The CDR3 totals 16 residues. V gave up 0 bases and J gave up 6 bases; unmatched junction bases: 10.

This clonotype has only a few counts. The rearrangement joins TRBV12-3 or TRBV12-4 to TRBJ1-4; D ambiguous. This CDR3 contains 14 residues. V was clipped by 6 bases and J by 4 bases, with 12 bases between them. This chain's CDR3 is CASSRGPVNEKLFF. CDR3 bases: TGTGCCAGCAGCCGCGGGCCGGTTAATGAAAAACTGTTTTTT.

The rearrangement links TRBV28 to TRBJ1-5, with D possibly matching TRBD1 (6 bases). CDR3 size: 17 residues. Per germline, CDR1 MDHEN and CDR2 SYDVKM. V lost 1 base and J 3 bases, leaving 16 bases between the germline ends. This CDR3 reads CASSLSGQSAFNQPQHF. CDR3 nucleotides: TGTGCCAGCAGTTTATCCGGACAGTCCGCCTTCAATCAGCCCCAGCATTTT.

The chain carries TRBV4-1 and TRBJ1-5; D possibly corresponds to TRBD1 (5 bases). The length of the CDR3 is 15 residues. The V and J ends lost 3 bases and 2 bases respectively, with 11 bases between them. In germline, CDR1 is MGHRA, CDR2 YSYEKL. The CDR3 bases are TGCGCCAGCAGCCAGGCGGACAACGGCAATCAGCCCCAGCATTTT. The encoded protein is CASSQADNGNQPQHF.

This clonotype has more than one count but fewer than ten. The CDR3 reads CASRLDNTGELFF. In DNA form, the CDR3 reads TGTGCCAGCAGGCTAGACAACACCGGGGAGCTGTTTTTT. The chain employs TRBV9 and TRBJ2-2, with D hard to call. The CDR3 runs 13 residues. V dropped 5 bases and J dropped 2 bases, with 7 bases sitting between them. Germline V CDR1 and CDR2: SGDLS, YYNGEE.